The 23 T cell receptor beta chains listed next were all sequenced from one sample in a study of T cell responses to AZD1222 COVID-19 vaccine listed by TCRdb under 2021. What this sample's time point label stands for: baseline before first vaccination. Libraries came from the immunoSEQ multiplex PCR assay. Entries here come from immuneACCESS through TCRdb and include only in-frame sequences with V and J called. Some clones fail to appear in such tables; in the studies checked, an unresolved V gene covers under half of the shortfall, and the cause of the remainder is unknown. The sample contains some 92,000 clones, roughly nine tenths of them found a single time. The ten largest clonotypes hold around 8.1% of the sample. This specimen was peripheral blood, taken on day 0 of AZD1222 vaccination. These receptors were taken from an adult in good health.

V gene TRBV6-5 combines with J gene TRBJ1-1, with D possibly TRBD1 on 6 matching bases. Germline V gives CDR1 MNHEY, CDR2 SVGAGI. CDR3 length: 14 residues. The ends were cut back, 2 bases at V and 5 bases at J, with 12 bases in the middle. CDR3 loop: CASSYRGQGTEAFF. The CDR3 bases are TGTGCCAGCAGTTACAGAGGGCAGGGGACTGAAGCTTTCTTT.

The J gene is TRBJ1-1, the V gene TRBV7-3; D unresolved. Germline V CDR1 and CDR2: SGHTA, FQGTGA. V shed 5 bases and J shed 4 bases, with 23 bases lying between them. The CDR3 contains 17 residues. In DNA form, the CDR3 reads TGTGCCAGCAGCCCCTCTGTCGGGTCCCTAAAGGGCACTGAAGCTTTCTTT. Protein sequence: CASSPSVGSLKGTEAFF.

V and J are TRBV6-4 and TRBJ1-2, with a possible D match to TRBD1 (5 bases). Per germline, CDR1 MRHNA and CDR2 SNTAGT. Between the trimmed V and J ends, which lost 4 bases and 2 bases, there was a span of 14 bases. The CDR3 length is 15 residues. The CDR3 DNA reads TGTGCCAGCAGTGGGGGCCCTGGACGGAACTATGGCTACACCTTC. Translated, it gives CASSGGPGRNYGYTF.

The rearrangement joins TRBV5-1 to TRBJ1-4; 9 bases are shared with TRBD1. CDR1 and CDR2 (germline): SGHRS, YFSETQ. Trimming took 4 bases from V and 6 from J; bases not matched to a gene: 7. The CDR3 covers 15 residues. CDR3 nucleotides: TGCGCCAGCAGCACAACAGGGGGCTCGGATGAAAAACTGTTTTTT. Its translation: CASSTTGGSDEKLFF.

This clone is a singleton in its sample. The J gene is TRBJ1-1, the V gene TRBV2; D unclear. Trimming cost V 7 bases and J 5 bases, with 14 bases left between them. This CDR3 has 13 amino acids. Germline CDR1 SNHLY, CDR2 FYNNEI. The CDR3 region is CASTYVGGTEAFF. The CDR3 coding sequence is TGTGCCAGCACCTATGTTGGTGGGACTGAAGCTTTCTTT.

CDR3 sequence reads: CASSQSHSGNTIYF. The CDR3 nucleotides are TGTGCCAGCAGCCAATCCCACTCTGGAAACACCATATATTTT. The rearrangement joins TRBV3-1 (or the pseudogene TRBV3-2) to TRBJ1-3, with D unresolved. V was pared by 2 bases and J by 0 bases, with 5 bases between. This CDR3 is 14 amino acids long. The V gene's germline CDR1 is LGHDT and CDR2 YNNKEL (reference sequence).

The chain is built from TRBV5-1 and TRBJ1-6; D gene uncertain. Germline CDR1 and CDR2: SGHRS and YFSETQ. Trimming took off 0 bases at V and 0 bases at J, with 13 bases between the two ends. The CDR3 runs to 18 residues. The CDR3, as DNA: TGCGCCAGCAGCTTGGGGGTAGTTCGGTTCTCCTATAATTCACCCCTCCACTTT. Residues: CASSLGVVRFSYNSPLHF.

The V gene is TRBV6-5, the J gene TRBJ1-1, with D unresolved. With 0 bases removed from V and 7 bases from J, the gap between germline ends came to 9 bases. Germline V CDR1 and CDR2: MNHEY, SVGAGI. The CDR3 contains 13 residues. The CDR3 spells CASSYSGKGEAFF. The CDR3 DNA follows: TGTGCCAGCAGTTACTCAGGGAAGGGTGAAGCTTTCTTT.

V usage is TRBV27 and J usage is TRBJ1-4; no clear D. This CDR3 has 14 residues. Germline CDR1 MNHEY, CDR2 SMNVEV (reference sequence). Trimming took off 6 bases at V and 5 bases at J, with 13 bases between the two ends. The CDR3 DNA sequence: TGTGCCAGCAGGAAGGACGGCTACAATGAAAAACTGTTTTTT. Protein sequence: CASRKDGYNEKLFF.

The chain is built from TRBV27 and TRBJ2-1; TRBD2 matches 9 bases. V was pared by 4 bases and J by 0 bases, with 10 bases of the junction left unmatched. Germline CDR1 MNHEY, CDR2 SMNVEV (reference sequence). The CDR3 is 18 residues long. CDR3 DNA: TGTGCCAGCAGTTCTCCCTTAGCGGGAGAGGCCTCCTACAATGAGCAGTTCTTC. Translation: CASSSPLAGEASYNEQFF.

The J gene is TRBJ2-5, the V gene TRBV27, with D unresolved. Looked up from germline, CDR1 is MNHEY and CDR2 is SMNVEV (reference sequence). Trimming pared 4 bases from V and 2 bases from J, leaving 14 bases between. CDR3 length equals 15 residues. CDR3 region: CASSWGSDGQETQYF. CDR3 coding DNA: TGTGCCAGCAGTTGGGGTTCGGACGGACAAGAGACCCAGTACTTC.

This chain links TRBV7-2 with TRBJ1-2; 7 nucleotides align to TRBD1. The CDR3 is made up of 15 amino acids. Germline V gene sequence: CDR1 SGHTA, CDR2 FQGNSA. The V and J ends lost 5 bases and 6 bases, in that order; junction bases with no gene match: 12. CDR3 region: CASSPHGTVSDGYTF. The CDR3, as DNA: TGTGCCAGCAGCCCGCACGGGACAGTCTCTGATGGCTACACCTTC.

The rearrangement joins TRBV5-1 to TRBJ1-2; 12 positions match TRBD1. This CDR3 is built from 18 residues. CDR1 and CDR2 from the germline V gene are SGHRS and YFSETQ. The V gene end was trimmed by 4 bases and the J gene end by 1 base; junction bases not matched to a gene: 11. The CDR3 reads CASSLEGDRGPSNYGYTF. CDR3 DNA sequence: TGCGCCAGCAGCCTGGAGGGGGACAGGGGGCCAAGTAACTATGGCTACACCTTC.

The chain carries TRBV7-9 and TRBJ2-5; 13 bases line up with TRBD2. Germline V gene data show CDR1 as SEHNR and CDR2 as FQNEAQ (reference sequence). The CDR3 runs to 17 residues. V dropped 2 bases and J dropped 3; count of bases not matched to a gene: 6. Here the CDR3 reads CASSLLFGTSGEETQYF. CDR3 sequence (DNA): TGTGCCAGCAGCTTATTGTTCGGGACTAGCGGGGAAGAGACCCAGTACTTC. The variable domain in full, completed from reference TRBV7-9 and TRBJ2-5, reads DTGVSQNPRHKITKRGQNVTFRCDPISEHNRLYWYRQTLGQGPEFLTYFQNEAQLEKSRLLSDRFSAERPKGSFSTLEIQRTEQGDSAMYLCASSLLFGTSGEETQYFGPGTRLLVL.

The chain couples TRBV4-1 to TRBJ1-5; 8 bases are shared with TRBD1. This CDR3 spans 16 amino acids. Unmatched junction bases numbered 8, after V lost 0 bases and J lost 7 bases. From germline, CDR1 is MGHRA and CDR2 YSYEKL. The CDR3 bases are TGCGCCAGCAGCCAAGATGGCAGGGGGCGCGGGCAGCCCCAGCATTTT. Encoded protein: CASSQDGRGRGQPQHF.

This rearrangement joins TRBV4-2 to TRBJ2-7; D is tentatively TRBD1 or TRBD2 (6 bases each). Trimming took 0 bases from V and 2 from J, leaving 14 bases between them. CDR3 length: 16 residues. Per the germline V gene, CDR1 is LGHNA and CDR2 is YNFKEQ. The CDR3 loop is CASSQEMGGLTYEQYF. CDR3 DNA sequence: TGTGCCAGCAGCCAAGAAATGGGGGGCCTGACCTACGAGCAGTACTTC.

The rearrangement links TRBV4-2 to TRBJ2-7; 9 bases agree with TRBD1. Germline loops: CDR1 LGHNA, CDR2 YNFKEQ. J was trimmed by 4 bases and V by 4 bases; bases with no gene match: 11. The CDR3 is 16 amino acids. CDR3 nucleotides: TGTGCCAGCAGCCCTAGCCGACCGGGACAGGGATACGAGCAGTACTTC. Its translation: CASSPSRPGQGYEQYF.

The gene calls are TRBV30 and TRBJ2-1, with 8 bases lining up with TRBD1. Germline values: CDR1 GTSNPN, CDR2 SVGIG (reference sequence). This CDR3 is built from 13 residues. Trimming took 2 bases from V and 6 from J; bases not matched to a gene: 3. The CDR3 nucleotides are TGTGCCTGGAGTTCCAGGGGGCTCAATGAGCAGTTCTTC. The encoded protein is CAWSSRGLNEQFF.

The chain carries TRBV5-1 and TRBJ2-5; 8 nucleotides align to TRBD1. J was trimmed by 1 base and V by 4 bases; bases with no gene match: 3. The germline gives CDR1 SGHRS, CDR2 YFSETQ. This CDR3 is 14 amino acids long. CDR3 sequence reads: CASSPGTGQETQYF. As DNA, the CDR3 is TGCGCCAGCAGCCCCGGGACAGGCCAAGAGACCCAGTACTTC.

The chain is built from TRBV2 and TRBJ1-5; the D is unclear. Germline-derived CDR1 and CDR2 are SNHLY and FYNNEI. The V end was cut by 7 bases, the J end by 3 bases, with 7 bases between. The CDR3 runs 12 residues. DNA of the CDR3: TGTGCCAGCAAAGGCGACAATCAGCCCCAGCATTTT. Translating gives CASKGDNQPQHF.

V usage is TRBV13 and J usage is TRBJ1-1, with D tentatively TRBD1 (6 bases). V was trimmed by 4 bases and J by 4 bases, leaving 19 bases between them. The CDR3 is made up of 16 amino acids. CDR1 is PRHDT and CDR2 is FYEKMQ in the germline V gene (reference sequence). In nucleotides, the CDR3 is TGTGCCAGCAGCTCAACCGGGAGGGGGGTCGGCACTGAAGCTTTCTTT. This gives the protein CASSSTGRGVGTEAFF.

The chain combines TRBV28 with TRBJ1-5, with a possible D match to TRBD1 (5 bases). Trimming shortened V by 5 bases and J by 7 bases, and 18 bases separated the two germline ends. Germline-derived CDR1 and CDR2 are MDHEN and SYDVKM. This CDR3 has 15 amino acids. CDR3 region: CASSRSGGREQPQHF. The CDR3 DNA follows: TGTGCCAGCAGTCGTTCGGGGGGGAGAGAGCAGCCCCAGCATTTT. Full variable domain (outside the CDR3, taken from reference TRBV28 and TRBJ1-5): DVKVTQSSRYLVKRTGEKVFLECVQDMDHENMFWYRQDPGLGLRLIYFSYDVKMKEKGDIPEGYSVSREKKERFSLILESASTNQTSMYLCASSRSGGREQPQHFGDGTRLSIL.

The chain recombines TRBV7-2 with TRBJ1-4; no clear D gene. Germline V gene data show CDR1 as SGHTA and CDR2 as FQGNSA. The CDR3 has 15 residues. V lost 5 bases to trimming and J lost 2 bases, with 12 bases between them. The CDR3 coding sequence is TGTGCCAGCAGCCCTCCGGGATCCACTAATGAAAAACTGTTTTTT. This gives the protein CASSPPGSTNEKLFF.